This T cell receptor (beta chain) was profiled in a study of cytotoxic CD8 clonotypes in ibrutinib-treated CLL. Remarks on this clone: The target antigen is unknown.

Germline lookup yields CDR1 MNHNS and CDR2 SASEGT. With 5 bases removed from V and 0 bases from J, the gap between germline ends came to 8 bases. This CDR3 has 13 amino acids. Measured with immunoSEQ multiplex PCR; TCRdb has only the in-frame clones, and not every one. Seen here are about 68,000 clones, 68% observed once, and the top ten hold around 5.8%. Study-wide results and caveats: Clonality was higher at baseline than in age-matched healthy donors and tracked circulating CD8+ T-cell counts. Clonotypes that were public were uncommon, and they contracted or stayed stable on treatment.

This chain links TRBV6-1 with TRBJ2-7; D may be TRBD1 (5 bases). This sample comprised PBMCs, obtained after 12 months of ibrutinib treatment. The source of this sequence is a human donor with chronic lymphocytic leukemia. In DNA, the CDR3 is TGTGCCAGCAGTAGGGGAAGCTCCTACGAGCAGTACTTC. This translates into CASSRGSSYEQYF.